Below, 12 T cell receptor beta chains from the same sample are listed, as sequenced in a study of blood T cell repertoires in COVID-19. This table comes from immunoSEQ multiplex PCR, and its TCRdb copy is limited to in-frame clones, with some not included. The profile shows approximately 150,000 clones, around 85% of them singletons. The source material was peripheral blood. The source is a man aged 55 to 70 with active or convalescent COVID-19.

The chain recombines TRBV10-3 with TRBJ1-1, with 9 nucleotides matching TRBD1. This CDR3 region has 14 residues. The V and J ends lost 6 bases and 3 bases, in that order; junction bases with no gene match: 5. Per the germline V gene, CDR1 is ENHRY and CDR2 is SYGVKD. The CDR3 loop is CAIREGTGYTEAFF. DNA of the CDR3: TGTGCCATCAGGGAGGGGACAGGGTACACTGAAGCTTTCTTT.

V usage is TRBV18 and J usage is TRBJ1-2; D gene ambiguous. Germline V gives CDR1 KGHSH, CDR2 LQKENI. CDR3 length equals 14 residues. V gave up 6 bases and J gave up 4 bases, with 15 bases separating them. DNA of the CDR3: TGTGCCAGCTCCCCCCGGAGCGGAGGCTATGGCTACACCTTC. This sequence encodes CASSPRSGGYGYTF.

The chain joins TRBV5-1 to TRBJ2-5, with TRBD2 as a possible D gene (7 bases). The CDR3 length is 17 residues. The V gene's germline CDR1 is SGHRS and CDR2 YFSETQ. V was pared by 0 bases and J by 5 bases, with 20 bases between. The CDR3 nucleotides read TGCGCCAGCAGCTTGGCAGGTGGGGGGGCTCTTTTGGAGACCCAGTACTTC. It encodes CASSLAGGGALLETQYF.

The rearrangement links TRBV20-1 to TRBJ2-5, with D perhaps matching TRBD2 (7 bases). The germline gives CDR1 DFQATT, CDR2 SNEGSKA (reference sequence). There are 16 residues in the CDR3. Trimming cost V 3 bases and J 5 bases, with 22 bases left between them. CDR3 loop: CSASPPNIQGGETQYF. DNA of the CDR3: TGCAGTGCTAGTCCCCCCAATATACAGGGAGGGGAGACCCAGTACTTC.

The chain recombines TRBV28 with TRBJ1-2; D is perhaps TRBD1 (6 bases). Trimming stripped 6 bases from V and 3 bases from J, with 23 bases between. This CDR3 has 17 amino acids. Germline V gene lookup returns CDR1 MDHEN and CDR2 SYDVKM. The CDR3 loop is CASSLFPIRGGHYGYTF. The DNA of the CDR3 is TGTGCCAGCAGCCTTTTCCCTATAAGGGGGGGCCACTATGGCTACACCTTC.

In DNA form, the CDR3 reads TGTGCCAGCAGTTTATTGGCTAGCGTTAATGAGCAGTTCTTC. Residues: CASSLLASVNEQFF. The chain combines TRBV28 with TRBJ2-1; D perhaps matches TRBD2 (6 bases). V lost 1 base, J lost 7 bases, and 11 bases lay in between. Germline V gives CDR1 MDHEN, CDR2 SYDVKM. This CDR3 has 14 amino acids.

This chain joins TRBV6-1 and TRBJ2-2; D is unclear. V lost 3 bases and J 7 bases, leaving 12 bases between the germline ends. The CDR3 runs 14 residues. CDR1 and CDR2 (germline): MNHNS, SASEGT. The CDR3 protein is CASSDTLNVGELFF. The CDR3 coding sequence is TGTGCCAGCAGTGACACCCTAAATGTCGGGGAGCTGTTTTTT.

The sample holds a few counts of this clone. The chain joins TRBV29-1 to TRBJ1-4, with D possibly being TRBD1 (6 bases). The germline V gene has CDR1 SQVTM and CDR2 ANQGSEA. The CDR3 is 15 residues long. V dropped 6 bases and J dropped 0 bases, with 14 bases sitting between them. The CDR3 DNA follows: TGCAGCGTACTCCCGGGGACAACAACTAATGAAAAACTGTTTTTT. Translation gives CSVLPGTTTNEKLFF.

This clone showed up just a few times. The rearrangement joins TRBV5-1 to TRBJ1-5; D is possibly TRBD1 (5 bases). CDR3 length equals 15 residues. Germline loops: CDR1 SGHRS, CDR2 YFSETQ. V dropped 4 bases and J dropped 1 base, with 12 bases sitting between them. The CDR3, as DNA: TGCGCCAGCAGCGTAACAGGAACGAGCAATCAGCCCCAGCATTTT. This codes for CASSVTGTSNQPQHF.

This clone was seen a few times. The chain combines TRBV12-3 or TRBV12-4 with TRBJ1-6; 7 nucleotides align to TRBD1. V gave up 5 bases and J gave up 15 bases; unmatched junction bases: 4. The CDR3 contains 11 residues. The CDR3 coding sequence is TGTGCCAGCAGTCCAGGGACAGTCCTCCACTTT. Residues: CASSPGTVLHF.

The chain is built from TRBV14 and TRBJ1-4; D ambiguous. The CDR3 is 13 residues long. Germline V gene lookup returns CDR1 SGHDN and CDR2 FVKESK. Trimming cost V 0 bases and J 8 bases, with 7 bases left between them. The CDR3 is CASSQDRSEKLFF. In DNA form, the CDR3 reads TGTGCCAGCAGCCAAGACCGGTCAGAAAAACTGTTTTTT.

CDR3 residues: CASSLGRGASTDTQYF. In nucleotides, the CDR3 is TGCGCCAGCAGCTTGGGACGGGGGGCTAGCACAGATACGCAGTATTTT. V usage is TRBV5-1 and J usage is TRBJ2-3; a weak D match, TRBD2 (7 bases). CDR3 length: 16 residues. Germline V gives CDR1 SGHRS, CDR2 YFSETQ. V lost 0 bases and J 0 bases, leaving 11 bases between the germline ends.